The 13 T cell receptor beta chains listed next were all sequenced from one sample in a study of Graves' ophthalmopathy and Graves' hyperthyroidism. Amplifying from RNA transcripts, the study obtained TCR beta CDR3 regions. Following a first-round RT-PCR that used HTBI primers, a second-round multiplex PCR was carried out. From the multiplex PCR reads, TCRdb called clonotypes with MiXCR, one entry per CDR3 protein. The data show some 370,000 distinct CDR3 sequences, roughly 15% seen once. The sequenced sample consisted of peripheral blood. The receptors originated from an adult woman with stable Graves' hyperthyroidism.

Details on this clonotype: At one of its ends the junction is not consistent with the germline gene, which may arise from a read error. The chain links TRBV7-2 to TRBJ2-5; 7 bases line up with TRBD1. The CDR3 is made up of 14 amino acids. Germline CDR1 reads SGHTA; CDR2 reads FQGNSA. The DNA for the CDR3 is TGTGTCAGCAGCTTAAACCCGGGACAGGAGACCCAGTACTTC. Its protein product is CVSSLNPGQETQYF. The whole variable domain, filled in from reference TRBV7-2 and TRBJ2-5, reads GAGVSQSPSNKVTEKGKDVELRCDPISGHTALYWYRQSLGQGLEFLIYFQGNSAPDKSGLPSDRFSAERTGGSVSTLTIQRTQQEDSAVYLCVSSLNPGQETQYFGPGTRLLVL.

In its sample, this clonotype was seen many times. J is TRBJ2-7 and V is TRBV6-1; 12 nucleotides line up with TRBD1. CDR3 size: 16 residues. From germline, CDR1 is MNHNS and CDR2 SASEGT. V lost 2 bases, J lost 5 bases, and 7 bases stayed unmatched. In nucleotides, the CDR3 is TGTGCCAGCAGTGAATTAAGGGGACAGGGGGCCGACGAGCAGTACTTC. This translates into CASSELRGQGADEQYF.

With regard to this clonotype: An end of the junction does not agree with germline; a read error may underlie this. This chain uses TRBV5-1 with TRBJ2-4; tentatively, D is TRBD1 (5 bases). The CDR3 has 15 amino acids. From germline, CDR1 is SGHRS and CDR2 YFSETQ. The CDR3 loop is CASSLRAGHYYEKFF. CDR3 DNA sequence: TGCGCCAGCAGCTTGAGGGCAGGGCACTACTATGAGAAGTTCTTC.

The chain recombines TRBV28 with TRBJ2-2; D might be TRBD2 (5 bases). CDR3 length equals 15 residues. V was cut by 1 base and J by 3 bases, with 9 bases left in between. The germline V gene encodes CDR1 MDHEN and CDR2 SYDVKM. The CDR3 sequence: CASSLSSGYTGELFF. The CDR3 nucleotides are TGTGCCAGCAGTTTATCTTCGGGGTACACCGGGGAGCTGTTTTTT.

This clonotype appeared a single time. The CDR3 carries no conserved terminal phenylalanine or tryptophan, so it likely arises from a read error. Because the CDR3's place on the DNA is in doubt, the DNA is left out and the CDR3 is given as listed by TCRdb. CDR3 region: CASSYDSPENTEAWV. The gene calls are TRBV12-3 or TRBV12-4 and TRBJ1-1; TRBD1, the table's D call, lacks a check against the DNA. The length of the CDR3 is 15 amino acids, counting both ends.

This clonotype was detected many times. The V call is TRBV28, the J call TRBJ2-7; maybe TRBD1 (8 bases). Per germline, CDR1 MDHEN and CDR2 SYDVKM. The CDR3 consists of 13 residues. Trimming shortened V by 8 bases and J by 3 bases, and 14 bases separated the two germline ends. The CDR3 region is CASDRGGSYEQYF. In DNA, the CDR3 is TGTGCCAGCGACAGGGGCGGGAGCTACGAGCAGTACTTC.

This clonotype occurred many times. This chain connects TRBV6-1 to TRBJ1-5; 9 bases are a match to TRBD1. The CDR3 covers 16 residues. The germline V gene has CDR1 MNHNS and CDR2 SASEGT. The V segment lost 7 bases and the J segment 0 bases; nucleotides outside the gene matches: 7. The CDR3 reads CASIERQGVSNQPQHF. CDR3 coding DNA: TGTGCCAGCATTGAGCGACAGGGGGTTAGCAATCAGCCCCAGCATTTT.

In its sample, this clonotype was seen many times. The chain employs TRBV6-5 and TRBJ1-1; possibly TRBD1 for D (6 bases). Germline CDR1 is MNHEY and CDR2 is SVGAGI. This CDR3 contains 15 residues. The ends were cut back, 2 bases at V and 1 base at J, with 11 bases in the middle. DNA of the CDR3: TGTGCCAGCAGTTACGTGGGGGCCCGGAACACTGAAGCTTTCTTT. Encoded protein: CASSYVGARNTEAFF.

This clonotype came up many times. The chain couples TRBV18 to TRBJ2-7; D possibly corresponds to TRBD2 (6 bases). V dropped 3 bases and J dropped 4 bases, with 13 bases sitting between them. Germline lookup yields CDR1 KGHSH and CDR2 LQKENI. The CDR3 runs to 14 residues. CDR3 sequence: CASSPRDSNYEQYF. The CDR3 DNA sequence: TGTGCCAGCTCACCCCGGGACTCTAATTACGAGCAGTACTTC. The full variable domain, with the rest looked up from reference TRBV18 and TRBJ2-7, is NAGVMQNPRHLVRRRGQEARLRCSPMKGHSHVYWYRQLPEEGLKFMVYLQKENIIDESGMPKERFSAEFPKEGPSILRIQQVVRGDSAAYFCASSPRDSNYEQYFGPGTRLTVT.

The chain joins TRBV24-1 to TRBJ1-5; 7 nucleotides align to TRBD1. Trimming at V came to 5 bases and at J to 2 bases, leaving 2 bases not matched to a gene. The CDR3 is made up of 14 amino acids. CDR1 is KGHDR, CDR2 SFDVKD, per germline. Written as DNA, the CDR3 is TGTGCCACCAGTGCTACAGGGGGCAATCAGCCCCAGCATTTT. Translation: CATSATGGNQPQHF.

This clonotype has only a few counts. The chain links TRBV4-1 to TRBJ2-7, with 15 positions matching TRBD2. The V gene end was trimmed by 1 base and the J gene end by 9 bases; junction bases not matched to a gene: 4. The CDR3 runs to 15 residues. Germline CDR1 and CDR2: MGHRA and YSYEKL. The CDR3 loop is CASSQGTSGRVVQYF. DNA of the CDR3: TGCGCCAGCAGCCAAGGGACTAGCGGGAGGGTGGTGCAGTACTTC.

This clonotype has ten or more counts. The rearrangement links TRBV11-2 to TRBJ2-7; D call uncertain. This CDR3 has 13 residues. V lost 2 bases to trimming and J lost 3 bases, with 8 bases between them. Germline loops: CDR1 SGHAT, CDR2 FQNNGV. In DNA, the CDR3 is TGTGCCAGCAGCTTAACGTCCAACTACGAGCAGTACTTC. Its protein is CASSLTSNYEQYF.

V is TRBV20-1 and J is TRBJ1-5; TRBD1 aligns across 10 bases. The V gene's germline CDR1 is DFQATT and CDR2 SNEGSKA (reference sequence). The CDR3 totals 16 residues. V was pared by 3 bases and J by 2 bases, with 7 bases of the junction left unmatched. CDR3 nucleotide sequence: TGCAGTGCTAGGACAGGGGGCGCGGACGGCAATCAGCCCCAGCATTTT. Its protein product is CSARTGGADGNQPQHF.